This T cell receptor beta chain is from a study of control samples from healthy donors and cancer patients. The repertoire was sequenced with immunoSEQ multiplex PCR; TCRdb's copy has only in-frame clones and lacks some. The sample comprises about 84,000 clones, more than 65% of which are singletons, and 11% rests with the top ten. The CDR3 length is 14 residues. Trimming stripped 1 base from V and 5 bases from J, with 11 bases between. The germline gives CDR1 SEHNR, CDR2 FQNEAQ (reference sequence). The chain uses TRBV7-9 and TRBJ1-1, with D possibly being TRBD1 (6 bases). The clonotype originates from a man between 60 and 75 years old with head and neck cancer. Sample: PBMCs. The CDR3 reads CASSLEGGRTEAFF. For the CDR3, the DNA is TGTGCCAGCAGCTTAGAGGGGGGCAGGACTGAAGCTTTCTTT.